The rows below give T cell receptor beta chains drawn from one sample of a study of shared clonotypes between healthy human individuals. Measured with immunoSEQ multiplex PCR; TCRdb has only the in-frame clones, and not every one. This repertoire shows about 470,000 clones, roughly three quarters found once; its top ten account for roughly an eighth. The specimen was PBMCs. These receptors came from a woman in her thirties or forties in good health. Some clones in this sample may be carry-over from other donors' samples. CDR3s include the opening cysteine and the closing phenylalanine or tryptophan. A D gene is named only where the DNA matches it firmly. Clone size is stated in some rows and not others, as once, few, many or a class when expanded.

clone_size	d_call	j_call	v_call	cdr3_aa	cdr3_nt
few	.	TRBJ2-7	TRBV7-2	CASSTGFYEQYF	TGTGCCAGCAGCACAGGGTTTTACGAGCAGTACTTC
.	.	TRBJ2-7	TRBV11-2	CASSLGGKTEQYF	TGTGCCAGCAGCTTAGGAGGAAAGACGGAGCAGTACTTC
many	.	TRBJ1-1	TRBV4-3	CASSQDLAGRANTEAFF	TGCGCCAGCAGCCAAGATCTGGCAGGGAGGGCTAACACTGAAGCTTTCTTT
.	.	TRBJ2-7	TRBV7-8	CASSFPGQNYEQYF	TGTGCCAGCAGCTTTCCAGGACAGAACTACGAGCAGTACTTC
few	.	TRBJ2-3	TRBV7-9	CASSLGGSAAGSTDTQYF	TGTGCCAGCAGCTTAGGTGGAAGCGCTGCGGGGAGCACAGATACGCAGTATTTT
few	.	TRBJ2-6	TRBV30	CAWSVGAGANVLTF	TGTGCCTGGAGTGTGGGGGCTGGGGCCAACGTCCTGACTTTC
.	TRBD1	TRBJ1-2	TRBV28	CASSSPWTGVNYGYTF	TGTGCCAGCAGTTCCCCGTGGACAGGAGTTAACTATGGCTACACCTTC
.	.	TRBJ2-2	TRBV7-2	CASSPEGELFF	TGTGCCAGCAGCCCGGAGGGGGAGCTGTTTTTT
.	.	TRBJ2-7	TRBV27	CASSLYGYEQYF	TGTGCCAGCAGTTTATATGGCTACGAGCAGTACTTC
.	TRBD2	TRBJ2-7	TRBV5-1	CASSLRSGHSYEQYF	TGCGCCAGCAGCTTGCGTAGCGGGCACTCCTACGAGCAGTACTTC
.	TRBD2	TRBJ2-5	TRBV5-1	CASSLNIAGVGETQYF	TGCGCCAGCAGCTTAAACATAGCGGGAGTGGGGGAGACCCAGTACTTC
few	.	TRBJ1-1	TRBV7-9	CASSLVVREAFF	TGTGCCAGCAGCTTAGTGGTACGTGAAGCTTTCTTT
.	TRBD2	TRBJ2-1	TRBV9	CASSVSGSQQGYNEQFF	TGTGCCAGCAGCGTTAGCGGGAGCCAACAAGGGTACAATGAGCAGTTCTTC
.	.	TRBJ2-5	TRBV7-2	CASSPNPGQGREQYF	TGTGCCAGCAGCCCTAACCCGGGGCAGGGACGGGAGCAGTACTTC
.	TRBD1	TRBJ2-7	TRBV28	CASSAHPGQGVGDAYEQYF	TGTGCCAGCAGCGCGCATCCGGGACAGGGGGTGGGAGACGCATACGAGCAGTACTTC
once	TRBD2	TRBJ2-5	TRBV19	CASSNSGRETQYF	TGTGCCAGTAGTAATAGCGGGCGAGAGACCCAGTACTTC
.	TRBD1	TRBJ2-7	TRBV18	CASSPGQGTSYEQYF	TGTGCCAGCTCACCAGGACAGGGAACCTCCTACGAGCAGTACTTC
once	TRBD2	TRBJ2-7	TRBV7-9	CASSLAGEIHEQYF	TGTGCCAGCAGCCTAGCGGGAGAAATCCACGAGCAGTACTTC
.	.	TRBJ2-4	TRBV18	CASPGFSNGKNIQYF	TGTGCCAGCCCTGGGTTTAGTAACGGCAAAAACATTCAGTACTTC
.	TRBD2	TRBJ2-1	TRBV2	CASSSLAGEQFF	TGTGCCAGCAGTTCATTAGCGGGAGAGCAGTTCTTC
.	.	TRBJ1-1	TRBV10-3	CAISILPNTEAFF	TGTGCCATCAGTATCCTCCCGAACACTGAAGCTTTCTTT
.	.	TRBJ1-1	TRBV10-1	CASSESGGPREAFF	TGCGCCAGCAGTGAGTCGGGAGGGCCTCGGGAAGCTTTCTTT
.	.	TRBJ2-3	TRBV7-9	CASTPTDTQYF	TGTGCCAGCACTCCCACAGATACGCAGTATTTT
.	TRBD2	TRBJ2-7	TRBV4-1	CASSQGGLAKYEQYF	TGCGCCAGCAGCCAAGGCGGACTAGCCAAGTACGAGCAGTACTTC
.	TRBD2	TRBJ2-2	TRBV13	CASSGRTSGSRAVGELFF	TGTGCCAGCAGCGGGAGGACTAGCGGGAGTCGGGCCGTCGGGGAGCTGTTTTTT
once	.	TRBJ2-2	TRBV9	CASSVGIGIGQLNTGELFF	TGTGCCAGCAGCGTAGGGATAGGGATAGGACAGTTGAACACCGGGGAGCTGTTTTTT
.	.	TRBJ2-3	TRBV2	CASHFRIASTDTQYF	TGTGCCAGCCATTTTAGGATAGCTAGCACAGATACGCAGTATTTT
few	.	TRBJ2-3	TRBV7-9	CASRPPLQGGDEGQYF	TGTGCCAGCAGGCCCCCTCTACAGGGCGGAGACGAGGGGCAGTATTTT
.	.	TRBJ2-7	TRBV4-3	CASSQDRGRTYEQYF	TGCGCCAGCAGCCAAGATCGAGGGAGGACCTACGAGCAGTACTTC
.	.	TRBJ1-1	TRBV18	CASSPPARGWVAFF	TGTGCCAGCTCACCCCCCGCAAGGGGGTGGGTGGCTTTCTTT
once	.	TRBJ2-7	TRBV25-1	CASSEDLDGGYSYEQYF	TGTGCCAGCAGTGAAGATCTGGACGGGGGATACTCCTACGAGCAGTACTTC
many	TRBD2	TRBJ2-1	TRBV7-9	CASSPRGGSAYNEQFF	TGTGCCAGCAGCCCCCGGGGCGGGAGCGCTTACAATGAGCAGTTCTTC
.	.	TRBJ2-1	TRBV25-1	CASSKIEPYNEQFF	TGTGCCAGCAGTAAGATCGAACCCTACAATGAGCAGTTCTTC
.	TRBD2	TRBJ2-1	TRBV7-9	CASSRIGTSGTYNEQFF	TGTGCCAGCAGCCGAATAGGGACTAGCGGGACCTACAATGAGCAGTTCTTC
.	.	TRBJ1-2	TRBV30	CAWSMGGYGYTF	TGTGCCTGGAGCATGGGAGGTTATGGCTACACCTTC
many	TRBD1	TRBJ2-2	TRBV6-4	CASSEAGTANTGELFF	TGTGCCAGCAGTGAGGCCGGGACAGCGAACACCGGGGAGCTGTTTTTT
once	TRBD2	TRBJ2-3	TRBV11-2	CASSPPGVGAGVDTQYF	TGTGCCAGCAGCCCTCCGGGCGTCGGGGCGGGAGTTGATACGCAGTATTTT
few	.	TRBJ2-1	TRBV18	CASSPSSADYNEQFF	TGTGCCAGCTCACCAAGTTCGGCGGATTACAATGAGCAGTTCTTC
.	.	TRBJ2-5	TRBV21-1	CASSKVETQYF	TGTGCCAGCAGCAAAGTGGAGACCCAGTACTTC
.	TRBD2	TRBJ2-1	TRBV18	CASSPRLAGGHNEQFF	TGTGCCAGCTCACCAAGACTAGCGGGAGGACACAATGAGCAGTTCTTC
.	.	TRBJ1-5	TRBV6-5	CASRKGSISNQPQHF	TGTGCCAGCAGGAAGGGGAGTATTAGCAATCAGCCCCAGCATTTT
.	.	TRBJ1-2	TRBV7-8	CASSLQWTNYGYTF	TGTGCCAGCAGCTTACAGTGGACCAACTATGGCTACACCTTC
few	TRBD1	TRBJ1-2	TRBV7-9	CASSLALWDSNYGYTF	TGTGCCAGCAGCTTAGCGTTATGGGACAGCAACTATGGCTACACCTTC
.	.	TRBJ2-7	TRBV10-3	CAISNSSYEQYF	TGTGCCATCAGTAACTCCTCCTACGAGCAGTACTTC
.	.	TRBJ1-5	TRBV19	CASSIDHGVNQPQHF	TGTGCCAGTAGTATAGATCACGGGGTTAATCAGCCCCAGCATTTT
.	.	TRBJ2-3	TRBV9	CASSAKVGMGTDTQYF	TGTGCCAGCAGCGCGAAAGTGGGTATGGGCACAGATACGCAGTATTTT
.	.	TRBJ2-7	TRBV6-1	CASSESSHSSYEQYF	TGTGCCAGCAGTGAAAGCAGCCATAGCTCCTACGAGCAGTACTTC
.	.	TRBJ2-1	TRBV28	CASSFGSYNEQFF	TGTGCCAGCAGTTTCGGAAGCTACAATGAGCAGTTCTTC
.	TRBD2	TRBJ2-3	TRBV2	CASNGPPTSGRQTDTQYF	TGTGCCAGCAATGGACCTCCGACTAGCGGGAGACAGACAGATACGCAGTATTTT
.	.	TRBJ2-1	TRBV19	CASSIMAVNEQFF	TGTGCCAGTAGTATAATGGCAGTCAATGAGCAGTTCTTC
.	.	TRBJ1-1	TRBV5-8	CASSWKRGDTEAFF	TGTGCCAGCAGCTGGAAAAGGGGGGACACTGAAGCTTTCTTT
once	TRBD1	TRBJ2-7	TRBV4-1	CASSPTGGSYEQYF	TGCGCCAGCAGCCCGACAGGGGGCTCCTACGAGCAGTACTTC